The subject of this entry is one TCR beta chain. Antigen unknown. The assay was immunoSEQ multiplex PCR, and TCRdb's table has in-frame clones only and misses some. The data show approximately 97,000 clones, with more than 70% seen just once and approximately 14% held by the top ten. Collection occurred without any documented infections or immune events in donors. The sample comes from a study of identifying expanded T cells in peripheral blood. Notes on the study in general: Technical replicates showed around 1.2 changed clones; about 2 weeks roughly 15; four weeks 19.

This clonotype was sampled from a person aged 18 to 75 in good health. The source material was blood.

CDR3 nucleotides: TGTGCCTGGAATCCCCTGTCTGGGGCCAACGTCCTGACTTTC. This translates into CAWNPLSGANVLTF. The V gene is TRBV30, the J gene TRBJ2-6; D not resolved. V lost 4 bases to trimming and J lost 1 base, with 8 bases between them. This CDR3 is 14 amino acids long. Germline CDR1 and CDR2: GTSNPN and SVGIG (reference sequence). Combining the CDR3 with reference TRBV30 and TRBJ2-6 gives the whole variable domain SQTIHQWPATLVQPVGSPLSLECTVEGTSNPNLYWYRQAAGRGLQLLFYSVGIGQISSEVPQNLSASRPQDRQFILSSKKLLLSDSGFYLCAWNPLSGANVLTFGAGSRLTVL.